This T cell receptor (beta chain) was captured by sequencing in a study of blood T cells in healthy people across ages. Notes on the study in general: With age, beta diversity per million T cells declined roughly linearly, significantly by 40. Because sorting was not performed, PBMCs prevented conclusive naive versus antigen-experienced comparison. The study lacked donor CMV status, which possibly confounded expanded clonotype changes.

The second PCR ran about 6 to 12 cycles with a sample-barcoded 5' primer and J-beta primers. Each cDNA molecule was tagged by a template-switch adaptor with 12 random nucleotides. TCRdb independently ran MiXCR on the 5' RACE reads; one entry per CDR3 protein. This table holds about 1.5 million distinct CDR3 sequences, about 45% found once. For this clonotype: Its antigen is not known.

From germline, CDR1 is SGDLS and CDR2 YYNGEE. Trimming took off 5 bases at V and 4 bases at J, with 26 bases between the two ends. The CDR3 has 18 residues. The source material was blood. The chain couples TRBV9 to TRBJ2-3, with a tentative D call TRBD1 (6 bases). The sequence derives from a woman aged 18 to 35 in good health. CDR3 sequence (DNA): TGTGCCAGCAGTGCAGGATCTTCGGACAGTCGAATTCCAGATACGCAGTATTTT. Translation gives CASSAGSSDSRIPDTQYF.